This TCR beta chain was found in a study of blood T cell repertoires in COVID-19. Study in general: T cells, B-cell-depleted T cells, or PBMCs supplied cDNA or gDNA.

Authors' methods: Reference gene primer amplification gave nucleated cell count estimates. TCRdb keeps only in-frame clones here, not all; method: immunoSEQ multiplex PCR. Clone size and the V and J calls come from that table; the DNA yielded D and trimming. The sample shows about 270,000 clones, around 89% of them seen only once. Study members were between about 18 and 95 years old and lived in roughly 24 US regions. V lost 2 bases to trimming and J lost 8 bases; unmatched junction nucleotides: 12. Germline V CDR1 and CDR2: SGDLS, YYNGEE. CDR3 length: 16 amino acids. Sequenced material: PBMCs or T cells enriched from blood (not recorded which). This chain joins TRBV9 and TRBJ1-4; TRBD1 matches at 7 bases. This TCR came from a woman aged 30 to 39 with acute COVID-19. In nucleotides, the CDR3 is TGTGCCAGCAGCGTGGATCCGGACAGGCTGGGGGAAAAACTGTTTTTT. Its translation is CASSVDPDRLGEKLFF.